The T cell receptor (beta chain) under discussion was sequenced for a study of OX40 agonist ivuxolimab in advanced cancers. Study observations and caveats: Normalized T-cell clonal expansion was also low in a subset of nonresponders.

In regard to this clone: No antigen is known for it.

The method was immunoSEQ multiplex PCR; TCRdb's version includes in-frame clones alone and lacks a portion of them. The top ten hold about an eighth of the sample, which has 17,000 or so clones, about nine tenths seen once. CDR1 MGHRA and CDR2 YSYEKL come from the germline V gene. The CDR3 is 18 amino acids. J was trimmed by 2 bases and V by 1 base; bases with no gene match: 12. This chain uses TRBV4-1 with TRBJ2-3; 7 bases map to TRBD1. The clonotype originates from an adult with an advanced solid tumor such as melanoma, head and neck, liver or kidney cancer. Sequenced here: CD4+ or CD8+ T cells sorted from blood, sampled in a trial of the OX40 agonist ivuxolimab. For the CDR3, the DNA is TGCGCCAGCAGCCAAGCTATTCCGGGACAGAGAAACACAGATACGCAGTATTTT. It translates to CASSQAIPGQRNTDTQYF.